These 3 T cell receptor beta chains came from one sample sequenced in a study of blood T cell repertoires in COVID-19 (dated by TCRdb to the early 2020s). The library relied on the immunoSEQ multiplex PCR assay. Held by TCRdb, this immuneACCESS table contains in-frame sequences only and omits some clones. Under half of the omission traces to an unresolved V gene where checked; the cause of the rest is unknown. For this sample there are 400,000 or so clones; around 90% appear just once. 0.8% to 0.85% of the sample rests with the top ten. The sequenced sample was peripheral blood. Source of these receptors: a man aged 18 to 30 with COVID-19, enrolled during active disease.

This sequence joins TRBV12-3 or TRBV12-4 and TRBJ1-1; no firm D call. The CDR3 is 13 residues long. V shed 6 bases and J shed 5 bases, with 13 bases lying between them. The CDR3 region is CASSQPTGTEAFF. Here the CDR3 DNA reads TGTGCCAGCAGCCAACCAACGGGAACTGAAGCTTTCTTT.

The rearrangement links TRBV5-5 to TRBJ2-1; D is unresolved. CDR3 length equals 14 residues. The germline V and J ends were trimmed by 2 bases and 4 bases, with 10 bases remaining between them. Germline-derived CDR1 and CDR2 are SGHKS and YYEKEE (reference sequence). CDR3 nucleotide sequence: TGTGCCAGCAGCTTTTCAGGATATTACAATGAGCAGTTCTTC. It encodes CASSFSGYYNEQFF.

V is TRBV2 and J is TRBJ2-1; no definite D call. V was cut by 5 bases and J by 1 base, with 9 bases left in between. Germline CDR1 is SNHLY and CDR2 is FYNNEI. The CDR3 covers 14 residues. The CDR3 sequence: CASSPDLSYNEQFF. DNA for the CDR3: TGTGCCAGCAGTCCCGACTTGTCCTACAATGAGCAGTTCTTC.